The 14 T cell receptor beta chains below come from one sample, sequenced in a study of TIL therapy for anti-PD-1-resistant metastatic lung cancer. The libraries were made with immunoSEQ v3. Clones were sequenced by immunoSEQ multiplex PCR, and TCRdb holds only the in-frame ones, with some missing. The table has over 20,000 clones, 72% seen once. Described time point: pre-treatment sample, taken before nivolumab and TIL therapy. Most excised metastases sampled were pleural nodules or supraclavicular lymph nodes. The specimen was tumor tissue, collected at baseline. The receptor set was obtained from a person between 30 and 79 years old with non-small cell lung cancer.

CDR3 in amino acids: CASGLTTSYEQYF. CDR3 bases: TGTGCCAGCGGACTCACGACCTCCTACGAGCAGTACTTC. The chain recombines TRBV19 with TRBJ2-7, with D perhaps matching TRBD2 (5 bases). This CDR3 region has 13 residues. Germline lookup yields CDR1 LNHDA and CDR2 SQIVND (reference sequence). The V and J ends lost 9 bases and 0 bases respectively, with 12 bases between them.

CDR3 coding DNA: TGTGCCAGCAGCCGACAGGGAGGGGAAAAACTGTTTTTT. Protein product: CASSRQGGEKLFF. The J gene is TRBJ1-4, the V gene TRBV6-5, with 7 positions matching TRBD1. This CDR3 region has 13 residues. V was pared by 6 bases and J by 8 bases, with 6 bases of the junction left unmatched. Germline V gene data show CDR1 as MNHEY and CDR2 as SVGAGI.

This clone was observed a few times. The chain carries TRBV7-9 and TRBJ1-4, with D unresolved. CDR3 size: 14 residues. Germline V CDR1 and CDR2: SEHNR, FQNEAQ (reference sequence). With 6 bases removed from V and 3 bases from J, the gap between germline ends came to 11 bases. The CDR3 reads CASSTMDPNEKLFF. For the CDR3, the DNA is TGTGCCAGCAGTACCATGGACCCTAATGAAAAACTGTTTTTT.

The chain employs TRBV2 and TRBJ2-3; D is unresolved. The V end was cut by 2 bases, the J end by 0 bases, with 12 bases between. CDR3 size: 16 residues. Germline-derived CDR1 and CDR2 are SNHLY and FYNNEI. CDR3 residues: CASSEWPGRSTDTQYF. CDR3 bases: TGTGCCAGCAGTGAATGGCCGGGCCGTAGCACAGATACGCAGTATTTT. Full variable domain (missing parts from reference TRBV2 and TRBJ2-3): EPEVTQTPSHQVTQMGQEVILRCVPISNHLYFYWYRQILGQKVEFLVSFYNNEISEKSEIFDDQFSVERPDGSNFTLKIRSTKLEDSAMYFCASSEWPGRSTDTQYFGPGTRLTVL.

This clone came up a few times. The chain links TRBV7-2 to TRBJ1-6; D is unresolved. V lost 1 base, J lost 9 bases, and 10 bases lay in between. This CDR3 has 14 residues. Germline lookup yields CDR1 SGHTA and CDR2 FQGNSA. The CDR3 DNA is TGTGCCAGCAGCTTAGAGTCAGCGATTTCACCCCTCCACTTT. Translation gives CASSLESAISPLHF.

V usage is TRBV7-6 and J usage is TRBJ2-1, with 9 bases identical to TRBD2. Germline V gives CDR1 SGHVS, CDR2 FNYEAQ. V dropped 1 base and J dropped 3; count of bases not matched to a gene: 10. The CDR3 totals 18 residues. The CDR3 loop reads CASSLDPRGGAYYNEQFF. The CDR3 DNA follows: TGTGCCAGCAGCTTAGATCCGCGCGGGGGGGCCTACTACAATGAGCAGTTCTTC.

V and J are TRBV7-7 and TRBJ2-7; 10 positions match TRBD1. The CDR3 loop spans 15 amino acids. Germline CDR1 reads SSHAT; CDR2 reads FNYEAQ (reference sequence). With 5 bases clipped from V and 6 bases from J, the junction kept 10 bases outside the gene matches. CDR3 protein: CASSLTGTGAFEQYF. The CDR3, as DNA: TGTGCCAGCAGCCTGACCGGGACAGGGGCCTTCGAGCAGTACTTC.

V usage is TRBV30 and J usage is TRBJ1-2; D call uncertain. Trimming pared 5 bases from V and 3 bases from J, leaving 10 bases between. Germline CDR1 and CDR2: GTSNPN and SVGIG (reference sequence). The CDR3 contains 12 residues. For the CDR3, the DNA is TGTGCCTGGGCCTGGGGTTACTATGGCTACACCTTC. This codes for CAWAWGYYGYTF.

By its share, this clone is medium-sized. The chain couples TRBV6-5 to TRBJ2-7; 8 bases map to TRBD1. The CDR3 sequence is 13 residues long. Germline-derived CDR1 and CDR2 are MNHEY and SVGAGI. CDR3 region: CATARPRGQEQYF. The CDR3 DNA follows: TGTGCTACCGCAAGGCCCAGGGGGCAAGAGCAGTACTTC.

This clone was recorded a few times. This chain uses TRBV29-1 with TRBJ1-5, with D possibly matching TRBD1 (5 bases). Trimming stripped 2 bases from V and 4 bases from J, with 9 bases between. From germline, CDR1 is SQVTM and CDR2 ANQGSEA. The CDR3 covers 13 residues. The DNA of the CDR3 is TGCAGCGTTGAACTCGACAGTAATCAGCCCCAGCATTTT. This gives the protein CSVELDSNQPQHF.

The CDR3 nucleotides read TGTGCCAGCAGTTTCCGCTATTCTACAAGGGCCTACGAGCAGTACTTC. Translating gives CASSFRYSTRAYEQYF. The rearrangement joins TRBV27 to TRBJ2-7; D is unresolved. Per germline, CDR1 MNHEY and CDR2 SMNVEV (reference sequence). The CDR3 length is 16 residues. The germline V and J ends were trimmed by 3 bases and 2 bases, with 17 bases remaining between them.

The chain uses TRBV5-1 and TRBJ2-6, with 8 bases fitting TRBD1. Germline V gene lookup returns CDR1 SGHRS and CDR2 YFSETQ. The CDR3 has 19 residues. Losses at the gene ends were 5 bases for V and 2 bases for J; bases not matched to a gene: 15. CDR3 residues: CASRRTPGQVPTGANVLTF. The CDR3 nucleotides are TGCGCCAGCAGACGTACTCCGGGACAGGTACCCACTGGGGCCAACGTCCTGACTTTC.

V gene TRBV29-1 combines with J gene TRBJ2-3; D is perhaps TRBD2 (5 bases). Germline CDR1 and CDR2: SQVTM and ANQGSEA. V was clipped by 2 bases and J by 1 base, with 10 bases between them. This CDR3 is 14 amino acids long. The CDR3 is CSVETSEGTDTQYF. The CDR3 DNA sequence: TGCAGCGTTGAAACTAGTGAGGGCACAGATACGCAGTATTTT.

CDR3 nucleotide sequence: TGCGCCAGCAGCCAAGAGGGGGCTCGCAGAATCTACGAGCAGTACTTC. It encodes CASSQEGARRIYEQYF. The chain joins TRBV4-1 to TRBJ2-7; possible D gene TRBD1, 6 bases. Germline assignment: CDR1 MGHRA and CDR2 YSYEKL. Trimming took off 0 bases at V and 3 bases at J, with 15 bases between the two ends. CDR3 length: 16 residues.